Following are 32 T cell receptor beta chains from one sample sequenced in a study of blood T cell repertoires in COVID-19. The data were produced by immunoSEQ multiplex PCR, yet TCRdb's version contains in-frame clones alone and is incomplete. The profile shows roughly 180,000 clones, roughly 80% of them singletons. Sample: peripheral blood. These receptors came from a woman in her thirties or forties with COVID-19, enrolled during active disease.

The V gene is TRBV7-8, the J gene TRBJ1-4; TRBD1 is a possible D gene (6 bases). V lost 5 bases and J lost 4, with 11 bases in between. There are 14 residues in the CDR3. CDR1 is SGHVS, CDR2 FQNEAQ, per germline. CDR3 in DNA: TGTGCCAGCAGCCCAGGACAGTTTAATGAAAAACTGTTTTTT. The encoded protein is CASSPGQFNEKLFF.

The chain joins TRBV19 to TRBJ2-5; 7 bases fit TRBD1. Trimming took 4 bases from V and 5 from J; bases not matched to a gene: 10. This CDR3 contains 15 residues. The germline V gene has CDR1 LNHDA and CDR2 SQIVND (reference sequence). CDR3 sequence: CASSTATGQGETQYF. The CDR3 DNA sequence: TGTGCCAGTAGTACAGCGACAGGGCAGGGCGAGACCCAGTACTTC. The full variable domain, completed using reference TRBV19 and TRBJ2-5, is DGGITQSPKYLFRKEGQNVTLSCEQNLNHDAMYWYRQDPGQGLRLIYYSQIVNDFQKGDIAEGYSVSREKKESFPLTVTSAQKNPTAFYLCASSTATGQGETQYFGPGTRLLVL.

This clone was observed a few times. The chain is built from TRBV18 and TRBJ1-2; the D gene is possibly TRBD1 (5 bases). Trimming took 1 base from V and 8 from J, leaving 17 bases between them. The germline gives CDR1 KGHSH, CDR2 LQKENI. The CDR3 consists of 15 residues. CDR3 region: CASSPRDLGWGGYTF. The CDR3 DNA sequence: TGTGCCAGCTCACCACGAGATCTCGGGTGGGGCGGCTACACCTTC.

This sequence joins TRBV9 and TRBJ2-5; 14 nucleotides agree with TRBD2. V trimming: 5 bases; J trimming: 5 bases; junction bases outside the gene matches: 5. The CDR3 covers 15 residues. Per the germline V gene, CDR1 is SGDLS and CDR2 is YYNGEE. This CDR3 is CASRTGTSGSETQYF. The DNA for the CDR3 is TGTGCCAGCAGAACCGGGACTAGCGGGAGTGAGACCCAGTACTTC.

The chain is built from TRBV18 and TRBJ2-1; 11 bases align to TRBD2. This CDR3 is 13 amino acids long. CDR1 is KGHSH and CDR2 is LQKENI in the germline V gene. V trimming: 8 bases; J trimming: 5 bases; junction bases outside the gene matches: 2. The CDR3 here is CASGTSGNNEQFF. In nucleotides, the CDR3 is TGTGCCAGCGGGACTAGCGGAAACAATGAGCAGTTCTTC.

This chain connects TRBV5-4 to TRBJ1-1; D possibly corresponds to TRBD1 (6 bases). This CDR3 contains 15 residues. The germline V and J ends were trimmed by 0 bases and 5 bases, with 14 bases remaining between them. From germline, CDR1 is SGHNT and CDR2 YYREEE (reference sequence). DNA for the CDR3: TGTGCCAGCAGCTTGGCTCTCAGGGGTGAAACTGAAGCTTTCTTT. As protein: CASSLALRGETEAFF.

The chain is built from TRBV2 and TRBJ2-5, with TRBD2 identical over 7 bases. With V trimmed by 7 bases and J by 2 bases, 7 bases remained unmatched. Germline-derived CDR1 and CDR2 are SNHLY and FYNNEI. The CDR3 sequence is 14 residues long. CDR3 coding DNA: TGTGCCAGCACGAATTACGGGGGGCAAGAGACCCAGTACTTC. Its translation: CASTNYGGQETQYF.

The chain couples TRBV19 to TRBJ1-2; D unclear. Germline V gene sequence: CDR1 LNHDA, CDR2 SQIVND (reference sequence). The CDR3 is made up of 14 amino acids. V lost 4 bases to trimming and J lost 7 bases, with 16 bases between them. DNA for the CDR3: TGTGCCAGTAGTACTCAGCGTAACTTAATTGGCTACACCTTC. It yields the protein CASSTQRNLIGYTF.

The CDR3 nucleotides read TGTGCCAGCAGGCGCGCCCGGACAGCCTACGAGCAGTACTTC. Translation: CASRRARTAYEQYF. This chain connects TRBV7-2 to TRBJ2-7, with D maybe TRBD1 (6 bases). Trimming left V 6 bases short and J 2 bases short, with 14 bases between. Germline V gives CDR1 SGHTA, CDR2 FQGNSA. The CDR3 is 14 residues long.

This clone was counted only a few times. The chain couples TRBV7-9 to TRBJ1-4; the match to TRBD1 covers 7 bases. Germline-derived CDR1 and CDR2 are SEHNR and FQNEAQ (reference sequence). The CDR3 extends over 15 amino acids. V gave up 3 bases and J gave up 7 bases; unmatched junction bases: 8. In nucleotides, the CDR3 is TGTGCCAGCAGCTTTCTCGGGGACAGAGGTGAAAAACTGTTTTTT. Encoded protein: CASSFLGDRGEKLFF. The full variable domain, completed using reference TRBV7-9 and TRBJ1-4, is DTGVSQNPRHKITKRGQNVTFRCDPISEHNRLYWYRQTLGQGPEFLTYFQNEAQLEKSRLLSDRFSAERPKGSFSTLEIQRTEQGDSAMYLCASSFLGDRGEKLFFGSGTQLSVL.

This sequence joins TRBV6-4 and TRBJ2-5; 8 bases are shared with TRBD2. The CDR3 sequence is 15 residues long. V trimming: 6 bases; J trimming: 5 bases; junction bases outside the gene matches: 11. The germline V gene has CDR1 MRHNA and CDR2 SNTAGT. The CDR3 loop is CASRPGLAQSETQYF. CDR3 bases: TGTGCCAGCAGGCCCGGACTAGCCCAGTCCGAGACCCAGTACTTC.

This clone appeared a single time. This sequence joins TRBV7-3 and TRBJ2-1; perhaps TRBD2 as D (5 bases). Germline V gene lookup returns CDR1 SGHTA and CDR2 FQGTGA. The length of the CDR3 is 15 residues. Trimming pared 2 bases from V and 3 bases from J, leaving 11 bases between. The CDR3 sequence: CASSLGIGVYNEQFF. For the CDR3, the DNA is TGTGCCAGCAGCTTAGGGATCGGGGTCTACAATGAGCAGTTCTTC.

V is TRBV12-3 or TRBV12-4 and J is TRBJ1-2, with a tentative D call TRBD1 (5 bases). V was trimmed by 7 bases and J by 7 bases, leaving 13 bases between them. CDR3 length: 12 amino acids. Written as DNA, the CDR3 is TGTGCCAGCACTCCCTCGGGGGGTGGCTACACCTTC. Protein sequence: CASTPSGGGYTF.

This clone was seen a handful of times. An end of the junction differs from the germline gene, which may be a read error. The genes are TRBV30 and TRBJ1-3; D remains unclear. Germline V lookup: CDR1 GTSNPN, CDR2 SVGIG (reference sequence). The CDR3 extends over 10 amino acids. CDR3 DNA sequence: TGTGCCTCGGGGAGGCCCGTTGGTCTTTTT. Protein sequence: CASGRPVGLF.

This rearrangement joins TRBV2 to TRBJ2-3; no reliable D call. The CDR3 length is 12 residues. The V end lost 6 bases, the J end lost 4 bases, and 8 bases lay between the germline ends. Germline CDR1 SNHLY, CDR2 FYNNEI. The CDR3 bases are TGTGCCAGCAGAGCAGACTCAGATACGCAGTATTTT. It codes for CASRADSDTQYF.

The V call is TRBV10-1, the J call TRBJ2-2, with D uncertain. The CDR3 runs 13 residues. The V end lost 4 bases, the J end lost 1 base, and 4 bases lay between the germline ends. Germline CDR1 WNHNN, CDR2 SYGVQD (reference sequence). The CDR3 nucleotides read TGCGCCAGCAGTGCCCAGAACACCGGGGAGCTGTTTTTT. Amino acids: CASSAQNTGELFF.

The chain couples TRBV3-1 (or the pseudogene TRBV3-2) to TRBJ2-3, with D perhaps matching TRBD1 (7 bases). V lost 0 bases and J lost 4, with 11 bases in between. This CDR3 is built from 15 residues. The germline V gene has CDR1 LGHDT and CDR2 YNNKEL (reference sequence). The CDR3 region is CASSQDPRGADTQYF. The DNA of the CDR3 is TGTGCCAGCAGCCAAGACCCCAGGGGGGCAGATACGCAGTATTTT.

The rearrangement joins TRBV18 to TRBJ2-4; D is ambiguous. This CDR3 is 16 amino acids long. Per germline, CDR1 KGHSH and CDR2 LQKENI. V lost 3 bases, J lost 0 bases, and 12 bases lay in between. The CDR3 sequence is CASSPPVAEAKNIQYF. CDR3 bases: TGTGCCAGCTCACCCCCAGTCGCCGAAGCCAAAAACATTCAGTACTTC.

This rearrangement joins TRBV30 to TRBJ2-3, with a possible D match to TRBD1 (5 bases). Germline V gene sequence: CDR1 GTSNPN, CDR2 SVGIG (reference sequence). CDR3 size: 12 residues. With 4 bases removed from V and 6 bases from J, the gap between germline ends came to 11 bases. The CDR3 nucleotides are TGTGCCTGGAAATGGGGCATGGATACGCAGTATTTT. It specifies CAWKWGMDTQYF.

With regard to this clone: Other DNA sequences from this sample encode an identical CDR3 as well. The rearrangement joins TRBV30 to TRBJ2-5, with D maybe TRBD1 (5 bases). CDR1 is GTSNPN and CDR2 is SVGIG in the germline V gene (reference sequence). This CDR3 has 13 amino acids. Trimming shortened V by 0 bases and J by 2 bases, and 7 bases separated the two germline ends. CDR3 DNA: TGTGCCTGGAGTGTACAGGTTCAAGAGACCCAGTACTTC. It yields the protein CAWSVQVQETQYF.

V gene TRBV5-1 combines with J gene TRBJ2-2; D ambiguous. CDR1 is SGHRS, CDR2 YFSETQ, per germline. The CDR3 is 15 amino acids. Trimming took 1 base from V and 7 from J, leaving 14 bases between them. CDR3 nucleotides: TGCGCCAGCAGCTTGAGCCCTGGCGGTATCGGGGAGCTGTTTTTT. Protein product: CASSLSPGGIGELFF.

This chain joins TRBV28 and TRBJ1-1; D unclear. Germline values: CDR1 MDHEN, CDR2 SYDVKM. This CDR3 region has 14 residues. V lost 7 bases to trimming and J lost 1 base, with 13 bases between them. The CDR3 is CASKIWAKNTEAFF. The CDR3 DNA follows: TGTGCCAGCAAAATCTGGGCTAAGAACACTGAAGCTTTCTTT.

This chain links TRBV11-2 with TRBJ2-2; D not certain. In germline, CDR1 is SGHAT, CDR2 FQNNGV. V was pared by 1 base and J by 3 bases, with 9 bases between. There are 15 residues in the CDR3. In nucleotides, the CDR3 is TGTGCCAGCAGCTTAGCGGTGAGCTACACCGGGGAGCTGTTTTTT. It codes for CASSLAVSYTGELFF. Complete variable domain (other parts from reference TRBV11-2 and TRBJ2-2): EAGVAQSPRYKIIEKRQSVAFWCNPISGHATLYWYQQILGQGPKLLIQFQNNGVVDDSQLPKDRFSAERLKGVDSTLKIQPAKLEDSAVYLCASSLAVSYTGELFFGEGSRLTVL.

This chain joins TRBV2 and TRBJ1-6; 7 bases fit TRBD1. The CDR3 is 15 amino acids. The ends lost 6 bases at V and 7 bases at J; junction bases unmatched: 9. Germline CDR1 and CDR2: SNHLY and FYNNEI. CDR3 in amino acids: CASSTETGTNSPLHF. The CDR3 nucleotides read TGTGCCAGCAGCACCGAGACAGGGACAAATTCACCCCTCCACTTT.

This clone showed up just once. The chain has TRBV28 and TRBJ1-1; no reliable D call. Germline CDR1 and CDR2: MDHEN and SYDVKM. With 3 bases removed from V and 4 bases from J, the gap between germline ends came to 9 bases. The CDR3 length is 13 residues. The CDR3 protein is CASSFWEGTEAFF. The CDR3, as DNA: TGTGCCAGCAGTTTTTGGGAGGGCACTGAAGCTTTCTTT. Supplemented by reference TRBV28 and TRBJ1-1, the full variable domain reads DVKVTQSSRYLVKRTGEKVFLECVQDMDHENMFWYRQDPGLGLRLIYFSYDVKMKEKGDIPEGYSVSREKKERFSLILESASTNQTSMYLCASSFWEGTEAFFGQGTRLTVV.

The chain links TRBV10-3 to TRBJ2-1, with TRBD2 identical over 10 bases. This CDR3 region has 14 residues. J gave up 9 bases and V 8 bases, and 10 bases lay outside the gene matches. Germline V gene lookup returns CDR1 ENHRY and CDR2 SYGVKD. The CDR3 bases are TGTGCCATCCGGCCTAGCGGGAGTGGGGCTGAGCAGTTCTTC. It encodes CAIRPSGSGAEQFF.

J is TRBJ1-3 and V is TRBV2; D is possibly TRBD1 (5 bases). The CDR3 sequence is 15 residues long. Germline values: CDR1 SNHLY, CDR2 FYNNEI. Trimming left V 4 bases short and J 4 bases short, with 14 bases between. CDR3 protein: CASSGQLLAGNTIYF. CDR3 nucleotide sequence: TGTGCCAGCAGTGGACAGCTCCTAGCGGGAAACACCATATATTTT.

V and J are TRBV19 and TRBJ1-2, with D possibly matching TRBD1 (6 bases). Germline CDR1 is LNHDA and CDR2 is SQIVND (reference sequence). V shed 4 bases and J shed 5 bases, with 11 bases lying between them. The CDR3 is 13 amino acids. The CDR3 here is CASSTGQQYGYTF. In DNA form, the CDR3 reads TGTGCCAGTAGTACCGGACAGCAATATGGCTACACCTTC.

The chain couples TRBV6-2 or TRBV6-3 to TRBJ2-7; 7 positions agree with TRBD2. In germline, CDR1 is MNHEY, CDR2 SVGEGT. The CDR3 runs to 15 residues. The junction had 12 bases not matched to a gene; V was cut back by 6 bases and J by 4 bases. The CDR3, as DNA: TGTGCCAGCAGCATTGCCGAGGACGGGGGGTACGAGCAGTACTTC. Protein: CASSIAEDGGYEQYF.

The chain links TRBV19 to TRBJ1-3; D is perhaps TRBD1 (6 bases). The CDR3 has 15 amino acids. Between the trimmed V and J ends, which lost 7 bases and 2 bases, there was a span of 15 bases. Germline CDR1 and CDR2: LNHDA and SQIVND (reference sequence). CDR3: CASTLLNRAGNTIYF. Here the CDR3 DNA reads TGTGCCAGTACTCTTCTAAACAGGGCTGGAAACACCATATATTTT.

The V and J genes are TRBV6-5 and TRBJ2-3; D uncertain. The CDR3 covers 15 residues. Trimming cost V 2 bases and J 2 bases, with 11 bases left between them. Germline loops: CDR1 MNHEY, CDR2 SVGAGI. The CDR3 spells CASSYEASATDTQYF. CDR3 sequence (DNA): TGTGCCAGCAGTTACGAGGCTAGTGCCACAGATACGCAGTATTTT.

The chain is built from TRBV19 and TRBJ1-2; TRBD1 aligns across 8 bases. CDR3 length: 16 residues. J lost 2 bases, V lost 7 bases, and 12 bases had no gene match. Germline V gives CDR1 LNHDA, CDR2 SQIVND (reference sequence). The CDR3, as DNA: TGTGCCAGTATGGTGGCAGGGGGCCTTCGAAACTATGGCTACACCTTC. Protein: CASMVAGGLRNYGYTF.